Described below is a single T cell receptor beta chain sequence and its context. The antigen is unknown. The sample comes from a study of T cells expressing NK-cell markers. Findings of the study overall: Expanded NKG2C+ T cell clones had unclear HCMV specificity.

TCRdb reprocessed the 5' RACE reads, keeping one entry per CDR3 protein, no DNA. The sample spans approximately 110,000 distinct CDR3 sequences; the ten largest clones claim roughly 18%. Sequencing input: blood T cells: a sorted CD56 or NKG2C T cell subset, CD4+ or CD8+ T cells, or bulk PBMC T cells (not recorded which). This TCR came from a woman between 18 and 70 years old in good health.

The CDR3 loop is CASSQDGVADNEQFF. The chain joins TRBV4-3 to TRBJ2-1; TCRdb's D call, TRBD2, is unchecked because there is no DNA. Germline V gene sequence: CDR1 LGHNA, CDR2 YSLEER. CDR3 length: 15 amino acids.